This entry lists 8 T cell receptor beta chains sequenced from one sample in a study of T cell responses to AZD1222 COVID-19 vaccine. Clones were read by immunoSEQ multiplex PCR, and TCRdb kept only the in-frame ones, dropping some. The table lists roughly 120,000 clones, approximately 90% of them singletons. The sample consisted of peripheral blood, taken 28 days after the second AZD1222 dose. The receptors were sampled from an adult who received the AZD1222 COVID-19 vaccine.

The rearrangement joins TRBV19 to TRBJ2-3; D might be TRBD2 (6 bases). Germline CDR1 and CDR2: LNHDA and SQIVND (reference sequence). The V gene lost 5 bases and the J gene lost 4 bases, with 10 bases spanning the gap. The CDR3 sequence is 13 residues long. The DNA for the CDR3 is TGTGCCAGTAGTGGGGGGTGGGCAGATACGCAGTATTTT. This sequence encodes CASSGGWADTQYF.

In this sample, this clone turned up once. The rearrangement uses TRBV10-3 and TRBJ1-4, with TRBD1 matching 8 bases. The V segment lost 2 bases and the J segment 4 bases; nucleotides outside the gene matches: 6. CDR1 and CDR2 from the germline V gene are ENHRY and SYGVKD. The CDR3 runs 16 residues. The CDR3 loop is CAISENTGGLNEKLFF. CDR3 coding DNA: TGTGCCATCAGTGAGAATACAGGGGGTCTTAATGAAAAACTGTTTTTT.

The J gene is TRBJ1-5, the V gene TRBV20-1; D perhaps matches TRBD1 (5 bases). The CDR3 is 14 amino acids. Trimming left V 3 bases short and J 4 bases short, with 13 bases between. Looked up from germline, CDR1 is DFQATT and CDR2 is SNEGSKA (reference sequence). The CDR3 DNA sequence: TGCAGTGCTAGTCTGGGACCTAAAAATCAGCCCCAGCATTTT. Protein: CSASLGPKNQPQHF.

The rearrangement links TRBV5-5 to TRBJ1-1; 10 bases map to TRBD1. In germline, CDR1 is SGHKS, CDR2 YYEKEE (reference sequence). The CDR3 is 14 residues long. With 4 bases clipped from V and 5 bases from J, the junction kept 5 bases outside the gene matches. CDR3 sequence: CASSLDRGLTEAFF. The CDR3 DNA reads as TGTGCCAGCAGCCTTGACAGGGGGCTGACTGAAGCTTTCTTT.

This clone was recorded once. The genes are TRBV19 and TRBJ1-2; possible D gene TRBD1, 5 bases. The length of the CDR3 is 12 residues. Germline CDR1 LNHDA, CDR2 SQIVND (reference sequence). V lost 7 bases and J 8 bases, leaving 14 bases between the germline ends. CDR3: CASTVPGGGYTF. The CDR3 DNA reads TGTGCCAGTACCGTGCCCGGGGGGGGCTACACCTTC.

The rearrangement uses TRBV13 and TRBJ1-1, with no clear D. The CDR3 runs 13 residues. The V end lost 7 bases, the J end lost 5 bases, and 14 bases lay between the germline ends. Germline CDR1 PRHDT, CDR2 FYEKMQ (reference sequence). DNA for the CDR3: TGTGCCAGCAAAGGCCCAGTGAGAACTGAAGCTTTCTTT. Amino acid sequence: CASKGPVRTEAFF.

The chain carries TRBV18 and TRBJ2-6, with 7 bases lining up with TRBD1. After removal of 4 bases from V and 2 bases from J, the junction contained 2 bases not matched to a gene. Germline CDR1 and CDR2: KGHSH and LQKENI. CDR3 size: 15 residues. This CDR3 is CASSLQGAGANVLTF. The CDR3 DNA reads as TGTGCCAGCTCACTTCAGGGGGCTGGGGCCAACGTCCTGACTTTC.

The CDR3 DNA sequence: TGCGCCAGCAGCTTCGGGCTAGCGACAGATACGCAGTATTTT. It yields the protein CASSFGLATDTQYF. This chain uses TRBV5-1 with TRBJ2-3, with a tentative D call TRBD2 (6 bases). Deletions cut 2 bases from V and 3 bases from J, with 10 bases between. The germline gives CDR1 SGHRS, CDR2 YFSETQ. The CDR3 consists of 14 residues.